Listed below are T cell receptor beta chains from one sample, sequenced in a study of somatic mutations in cytotoxic T cells in rheumatoid arthritis. This table comes from immunoSEQ multiplex PCR, and its TCRdb copy is limited to in-frame clones, with some not included. The data show about 5,000 clones, roughly 74% seen once. The sequencing used CD8+ T cells sorted from blood, collected at a follow-up visit. The receptors originated from a man aged 40-49 years with rheumatoid arthritis. Each CDR3 is given with its conserved first and last residue. D genes are given only for firm matches. Not all rows give a size; the values are once, few, many and, for expanded clones, a class.

J gene: TRBJ1-1; V gene: TRBV20-1; D gene: .; clone size: .; CDR3 protein: CSSGLEAFF; CDR3 DNA: TGCAGTTCGGGCCTTGAAGCTTTCTTT
J gene: TRBJ2-7; V gene: TRBV4-1; D gene: .; clone size: .; CDR3 protein: CASSQDLVAGDASYEQYF; CDR3 DNA: TGCGCCAGCAGCCAAGATCTGGTTGCAGGGGACGCCTCCTACGAGCAGTACTTC
J gene: TRBJ2-7; V gene: TRBV6-1; D gene: .; clone size: .; CDR3 protein: CASTGTSLHEQYF; CDR3 DNA: TGTGCCAGCACCGGGACATCCCTACACGAGCAGTACTTC
J gene: TRBJ2-1; V gene: TRBV11-2; D gene: .; clone size: .; CDR3 protein: CASSLSGGQTYNEQFF; CDR3 DNA: TGTGCCAGCAGCTTATCGGGCGGACAAACCTACAATGAGCAGTTCTTC
J gene: TRBJ2-1; V gene: TRBV4-2; D gene: TRBD2; clone size: .; CDR3 protein: CASSQDPKQGLAGLEQFF; CDR3 DNA: TGTGCCAGCAGCCAAGATCCTAAACAGGGACTAGCGGGGTTAGAGCAGTTCTTC
J gene: TRBJ2-4; V gene: TRBV29-1; D gene: TRBD2; clone size: .; CDR3 protein: CSVEGGKNIQYF; CDR3 DNA: TGCAGCGTTGAGGGGGGGAAAAACATTCAGTACTTC
J gene: TRBJ2-3; V gene: TRBV2; D gene: TRBD2; clone size: once; CDR3 protein: CASRGGTSRADTQYF; CDR3 DNA: TGTGCCAGCAGGGGGGGGACTAGCCGGGCAGATACGCAGTATTTT
J gene: TRBJ2-3; V gene: TRBV10-2; D gene: .; clone size: once; CDR3 protein: CASSFTDTQYF; CDR3 DNA: TGCGCCAGCAGTTTCACAGATACGCAGTATTTT
J gene: TRBJ1-3; V gene: TRBV9; D gene: .; clone size: .; CDR3 protein: CASSAGSGNTIYF; CDR3 DNA: TGTGCCAGCAGCGCGGGCTCTGGAAACACCATATATTTT
J gene: TRBJ1-5; V gene: TRBV4-2; D gene: .; clone size: .; CDR3 protein: CASSQEVAGGQPQHF; CDR3 DNA: TGTGCCAGCAGCCAAGAAGTGGCAGGTGGTCAGCCCCAGCATTTT
J gene: TRBJ1-2; V gene: TRBV9; D gene: .; clone size: .; CDR3 protein: CASSVGMTVKGYTF; CDR3 DNA: TGTGCCAGCAGCGTAGGTATGACGGTAAAGGGCTACACCTTC
J gene: TRBJ1-5; V gene: TRBV5-6; D gene: .; clone size: .; CDR3 protein: CASSLGAGRQNQPQHF; CDR3 DNA: TGTGCCAGCAGCTTGGGGGCAGGGAGGCAAAATCAGCCCCAGCATTTT
J gene: TRBJ2-1; V gene: TRBV10-2; D gene: TRBD2; clone size: once; CDR3 protein: CASTVSGPYNEQFF; CDR3 DNA: TGCGCCAGCACGGTTAGCGGGCCCTACAATGAGCAGTTCTTC
J gene: TRBJ1-2; V gene: TRBV4-2; D gene: .; clone size: few; CDR3 protein: CASSQEATYLGGYTF; CDR3 DNA: TGTGCCAGCAGCCAAGAGGCCACATATCTGGGTGGCTACACCTTC
J gene: TRBJ2-7; V gene: TRBV4-1; D gene: .; clone size: few; CDR3 protein: CASSQDHGLIVEYF; CDR3 DNA: TGCGCCAGCAGCCAAGATCATGGCTTAATTGTGGAGTACTTC
J gene: TRBJ1-5; V gene: TRBV6-6; D gene: TRBD1; clone size: .; CDR3 protein: CASSQGQWQPQHF; CDR3 DNA: TGTGCCAGCAGCCAGGGACAGTGGCAGCCCCAGCATTTT
J gene: TRBJ1-5; V gene: TRBV27; D gene: .; clone size: .; CDR3 protein: CASSLAGRNQPQHF; CDR3 DNA: TGTGCCAGCAGTTTGGCAGGGCGGAATCAGCCCCAGCATTTT
J gene: TRBJ2-7; V gene: TRBV30; D gene: TRBD2; clone size: .; CDR3 protein: CACPGTSVHEQYF; CDR3 DNA: TGTGCCTGTCCCGGGACTAGCGTCCACGAGCAGTACTTC
J gene: TRBJ2-7; V gene: TRBV27; D gene: .; clone size: .; CDR3 protein: CASSPPGTLEQYF; CDR3 DNA: TGTGCCAGCAGTCCCCCGGGGACGCTCGAGCAGTACTTC
J gene: TRBJ2-2; V gene: TRBV29-1; D gene: TRBD1; clone size: .; CDR3 protein: CSVEDWGQGARTGELFF; CDR3 DNA: TGCAGCGTTGAAGATTGGGGTCAGGGGGCGCGAACCGGGGAGCTGTTTTTT
J gene: TRBJ2-7; V gene: TRBV27; D gene: .; clone size: .; CDR3 protein: CASSLRWGLVYEQYF; CDR3 DNA: TGTGCCAGCAGTTTAAGGTGGGGGCTTGTCTACGAGCAGTACTTC
J gene: TRBJ1-2; V gene: TRBV15; D gene: .; clone size: few; CDR3 protein: CATSAGGDYGYTF; CDR3 DNA: TGTGCCACCAGCGCTGGGGGGGACTATGGCTACACCTTC
J gene: TRBJ2-2; V gene: TRBV10-1; D gene: .; clone size: .; CDR3 protein: CASSESRYTGELFF; CDR3 DNA: TGCGCCAGCAGTGAGTCGAGATACACCGGGGAGCTGTTTTTT
J gene: TRBJ2-7; V gene: TRBV2; D gene: TRBD2; clone size: .; CDR3 protein: CASIPKTSGRSYEQYF; CDR3 DNA: TGTGCCAGCATTCCCAAGACTAGCGGGAGGTCGTACGAGCAGTACTTC
J gene: TRBJ2-7; V gene: TRBV9; D gene: .; clone size: medium-sized; CDR3 protein: CASSVAYRGGEQYF; CDR3 DNA: TGTGCCAGCAGCGTAGCTTACCGGGGAGGCGAGCAGTACTTC
J gene: TRBJ1-2; V gene: TRBV9; D gene: TRBD1; clone size: .; CDR3 protein: CASSGLDRENYGYTF; CDR3 DNA: TGTGCCAGCAGCGGGTTGGACAGGGAAAACTATGGCTACACCTTC
J gene: TRBJ2-1; V gene: TRBV7-8; D gene: TRBD2; clone size: .; CDR3 protein: CASSFNSGSVSEQFF; CDR3 DNA: TGTGCCAGCAGCTTTAATAGCGGGAGCGTCTCTGAGCAGTTCTTC
J gene: TRBJ2-7; V gene: TRBV10-2; D gene: .; clone size: few; CDR3 protein: CASRDPTSRLEQYF; CDR3 DNA: TGCGCCAGCAGGGACCCCACTAGCAGGTTAGAGCAGTACTTC
J gene: TRBJ2-7; V gene: TRBV7-2; D gene: TRBD2; clone size: .; CDR3 protein: CASSFSGRAYYEQYF; CDR3 DNA: TGTGCCAGCAGCTTTAGCGGGAGGGCCTACTACGAGCAGTACTTC
J gene: TRBJ2-3; V gene: TRBV7-9; D gene: TRBD2; clone size: .; CDR3 protein: CASSYGLVKDTQYF; CDR3 DNA: TGTGCCAGCAGCTATGGACTAGTTAAGGATACGCAGTATTTT
J gene: TRBJ2-4; V gene: TRBV19; D gene: .; clone size: .; CDR3 protein: CASSIGAGTQNIQYF; CDR3 DNA: TGTGCCAGTAGTATAGGGGCGGGAACCCAAAACATTCAGTACTTC
J gene: TRBJ1-2; V gene: TRBV19; D gene: TRBD1; clone size: .; CDR3 protein: CASSIRAGGKNGYTF; CDR3 DNA: TGTGCCAGTAGTATTCGGGCAGGGGGCAAGAATGGCTACACCTTC
J gene: TRBJ1-1; V gene: TRBV10-3; D gene: .; clone size: .; CDR3 protein: CAISDEGEAFF; CDR3 DNA: TGTGCCATCAGTGACGAAGGCGAAGCTTTCTTT
J gene: TRBJ1-2; V gene: TRBV27; D gene: .; clone size: .; CDR3 protein: CASSPGFNYGYTF; CDR3 DNA: TGTGCCAGCAGCCCGGGATTTAACTATGGCTACACCTTC
J gene: TRBJ2-5; V gene: TRBV6-1; D gene: TRBD1; clone size: .; CDR3 protein: CASSEGQRETQYF; CDR3 DNA: TGTGCCAGCAGTGAGGGACAGCGCGAGACCCAGTACTTC
J gene: TRBJ1-1; V gene: TRBV6-1; D gene: .; clone size: once; CDR3 protein: CASSRRPSYTEAFF; CDR3 DNA: TGTGCCAGCAGCCGTAGGCCATCCTACACTGAAGCTTTCTTT
J gene: TRBJ2-7; V gene: TRBV27; D gene: .; clone size: few; CDR3 protein: CASSFGVDSYEQYF; CDR3 DNA: TGTGCCAGCAGTTTCGGGGTCGACTCCTACGAGCAGTACTTC
J gene: TRBJ2-7; V gene: TRBV27; D gene: TRBD2; clone size: .; CDR3 protein: CASSTSPIPGLAGAYEQYF; CDR3 DNA: TGTGCCAGCAGTACATCGCCTATCCCCGGACTAGCGGGAGCCTACGAGCAGTACTTC
J gene: TRBJ2-5; V gene: TRBV13; D gene: TRBD2; clone size: once; CDR3 protein: CASSSGLAAGVGTQYF; CDR3 DNA: TGTGCCAGCAGCTCGGGACTAGCGGCCGGCGTGGGAACCCAGTACTTC